The rows below give T cell receptor beta chains drawn from one sample of a study of STAT5B mutations in CD4+ large granular lymphocyte leukemia. Clones were read by immunoSEQ multiplex PCR, and TCRdb kept only the in-frame ones, dropping some. The table has 30,000 to 40,000 clones, more than 60% seen once; the top ten hold approximately 0.6%. The sequenced material came from CD4+ T cells from blood buffy coats. The receptor set was obtained from a human donor in good health. The CDR3 runs from the conserved cysteine through the conserved F or W. Fields, in order: V gene, clone size, J gene, D gene, CDR3 DNA, CDR3 protein. A D gene is named only where the DNA matches it firmly. Rows give clone size only sometimes, using once, few, many, or a class for an expanded clone.

>TRBV5-1|.|TRBJ2-7|TRBD1
TGCGCCAGCAGCTTGGACAGGGGCGAACTCTACGAGCAGTACTTC
CASSLDRGELYEQYF
>TRBV4-1|.|TRBJ1-2|TRBD1
TGCGCCAGCAGCCAAGGAGCGGACAGGGGGTATGGCTACACCTTC
CASSQGADRGYGYTF
>TRBV5-1|few|TRBJ2-7|.
TGCGCCAGCAGCTTGGACAACTACGAGCAGTACTTC
CASSLDNYEQYF
>TRBV11-1|once|TRBJ2-7|TRBD2
TGTGCCAGCACCCTCCAGACTAGCGCGACAGAGCAGTACTTC
CASTLQTSATEQYF
>TRBV7-2|once|TRBJ1-5|.
TGTGCCAGCAGCTTAATCTGGGGTAGCAATCAGCCCCAGCATTTT
CASSLIWGSNQPQHF
>TRBV6-5|few|TRBJ1-5|.
TGTGCCAGCAGTTCCGTTCAGGGTTTCCCTCAGCCCCAGCATTTT
CASSSVQGFPQPQHF
>TRBV7-2|.|TRBJ2-7|.
TGTGCCAGCAGCTTAGGGGTGAACTACGAGCAGTACTTC
CASSLGVNYEQYF
>TRBV2|few|TRBJ2-7|.
TGTGCCAGCAGTGAAGCGGGCTACGAGCAGTACTTC
CASSEAGYEQYF
>TRBV7-9|.|TRBJ2-4|.
TGTGCCAGCAGGGGTTGGAGCAACGTAACCAAAAACATTCAGTACTTC
CASRGWSNVTKNIQYF
>TRBV5-5|.|TRBJ1-2|.
TGTGCCAGCAGCCCCGATGGGGGCAACTATGGCTACACCTTC
CASSPDGGNYGYTF
>TRBV7-2|.|TRBJ1-4|.
TGTGCCAGCAGCTTAGCCCCAATGGGAAATGAAAAACTGTTTTTT
CASSLAPMGNEKLFF
>TRBV7-2|.|TRBJ2-1|TRBD2
TGTGCCAGCAGCTCGGCTAGCGGGGGAATAGGCAATGAGCAGTTCTTC
CASSSASGGIGNEQFF
>TRBV11-2|.|TRBJ1-5|TRBD1
TGTGCCAGCAGCCCCGGACAGGCTTTCCAGCCCCAGCATTTT
CASSPGQAFQPQHF
>TRBV19|.|TRBJ2-1|TRBD1
TGTGCCAGTACCAATGCCGGACAGGGGGCGAGGGAGCAGTTCTTC
CASTNAGQGAREQFF
>TRBV19|.|TRBJ2-2|.
TGTGCCAGTAGTCCCCGGGCTAGAATCTGGTCCGGGGAGCTGTTTTTT
CASSPRARIWSGELFF
>TRBV11-3|.|TRBJ1-1|TRBD1
TGTGCCAGCAGCTTAGATGGACAGGGGGCAACTGAAGCTTTCTTT
CASSLDGQGATEAFF
>TRBV10-3|.|TRBJ2-7|TRBD1
TGTGCCATGAGGGGTGGGACAGAAAGCTACTACGAGCAGTACTTC
CAMRGGTESYYEQYF
>TRBV7-3|.|TRBJ2-3|.
TGTGCCAGCAGCTTAAGCCAGTCAGATACGCAGTATTTT
CASSLSQSDTQYF
>TRBV7-6|few|TRBJ2-7|.
TGTGCCAGCAGCTCCAACTCTGCCGCCTATTACGAGCAGTACTTC
CASSSNSAAYYEQYF
>TRBV19|once|TRBJ2-7|TRBD2
TGTGCCAGTAGTATAGGGGGGACTAGCGGAACCTACGAGCAGTACTTC
CASSIGGTSGTYEQYF
>TRBV4-3|.|TRBJ2-5|.
TGCGCCAGCAGCCAAGATATGTACCAAGAGACCCAGTACTTC
CASSQDMYQETQYF
>TRBV28|.|TRBJ2-3|.
TGTGCCAGCAGTTTATCCCAGTTCACAGATACGCAGTATTTT
CASSLSQFTDTQYF
>TRBV4-3|.|TRBJ2-5|TRBD1
TGCGCCAGCAGCCTGGACAGGGGGAGGTTGGAGACCCAGTACTTC
CASSLDRGRLETQYF
>TRBV6-5|.|TRBJ2-6|.
TGTGCCAGTAAGAAGCCGGGAGCGACCAACGTCCTGACTTTC
CASKKPGATNVLTF
>TRBV19|once|TRBJ2-7|TRBD1
TGTGCCAGTAGTACCGGACAGGGGGCGGTTTACGAGCAGTACTTC
CASSTGQGAVYEQYF
>TRBV28|.|TRBJ2-7|.
TGTGCCAGCTTCGGATTAGAAGGCAGCGAGCAGTACTTC
CASFGLEGSEQYF
>TRBV6-6|once|TRBJ2-7|TRBD2
TGTGCCAGCCTGGGACTAGCAGTTTACGAGCAGTACTTC
CASLGLAVYEQYF
>TRBV6-1|.|TRBJ2-5|TRBD2
TGTGCCAGCAGTGAAGTGTTGCGGGGGGGCCGAGGGACCCAGTACTTC
CASSEVLRGGRGTQYF
>TRBV9|.|TRBJ2-3|.
TGTGCCAGCAGCGTGGGACTCGCTAGGGATACGCAGTATTTT
CASSVGLARDTQYF
>TRBV7-6|few|TRBJ2-2|TRBD2
TGTGCCAGCACCGTGACTAGCGGGAGGTCGGGCACCGGGGAGCTGTTTTTT
CASTVTSGRSGTGELFF
>TRBV7-9|.|TRBJ1-5|.
TGTGCCAGCAGCCTCACAGGGTTAGCGGGTCAGCCCCAGCATTTT
CASSLTGLAGQPQHF
>TRBV11-3|once|TRBJ1-2|TRBD1
TGTGCCAGCAGCTTGGCGCCGGGACAGGGGGGTGGCTACACCTTC
CASSLAPGQGGGYTF
>TRBV5-1|.|TRBJ2-7|TRBD1
TGCGCCAGCACCTCCTTCTATGGGACAGGGAACTACGAGCAGTACTTC
CASTSFYGTGNYEQYF
>TRBV7-8|.|TRBJ2-3|TRBD1
TGTGCCAGCAGCCGAACAGGGGGTTGGACAGATACGCAGTATTTT
CASSRTGGWTDTQYF
>TRBV28|few|TRBJ1-5|.
TGTGCCAGCAGTAAGATGGGGCAGCCCCAGCATTTT
CASSKMGQPQHF
>TRBV10-3|.|TRBJ2-2|TRBD2
TGTGCCATTAGAAGGCAGACTAGCGGGACGAACACCGGGGAGCTGTTTTTT
CAIRRQTSGTNTGELFF
>TRBV6-1|.|TRBJ1-3|.
TGTGCCAGCAGTGAAGCGTGGGCGTCCGGAAACACCATATATTTT
CASSEAWASGNTIYF
>TRBV5-4|.|TRBJ2-5|TRBD1
TGTGCCAGCAGCATACAGGGGGCCGAGACCCAGTACTTC
CASSIQGAETQYF
>TRBV15|.|TRBJ1-5|TRBD1
TGTGCCACCAGCAGAGAGGGACAGGGGGAGCCCCAGCATTTT
CATSREGQGEPQHF
>TRBV5-6|.|TRBJ2-7|.
TGTGCCAGCAGCTTGGTGTCAGGGCGGGGTGAGCAGTACTTC
CASSLVSGRGEQYF
>TRBV5-4|.|TRBJ2-3|.
TGTGCCAGCAGCCTCGGGGAAGCTACGCAGTATTTT
CASSLGEATQYF
>TRBV5-4|.|TRBJ2-1|TRBD1
TGTGCCAGCAGCTCGGACAGGGTAATATACAATGAGCAGTTCTTC
CASSSDRVIYNEQFF
>TRBV2|.|TRBJ2-1|.
TGTGCCAGCAGTGAGTTCGGAGTAGGAAATTACAATGAGCAGTTCTTC
CASSEFGVGNYNEQFF
>TRBV6-1|.|TRBJ1-3|TRBD1
TGTGCCAGCAGTGAAAAGGACAGGAGAAACACCATATATTTT
CASSEKDRRNTIYF
>TRBV5-1|.|TRBJ2-7|.
TGCGCCAGCAGCTTACCAGGCTACGAGCAGTACTTC
CASSLPGYEQYF
>TRBV5-4|.|TRBJ2-1|TRBD2
TGTGCCAGCAGCTTAGGTCCCGGTGGGGGGGATGTCAGTGAGCAGTTCTTC
CASSLGPGGGDVSEQFF
>TRBV14|.|TRBJ2-1|TRBD2
TGTGCCAGCAGCGGATCAATCGGGGGGTGGTCGTTCTTC
CASSGSIGGWSFF
>TRBV29-1|.|TRBJ1-1|TRBD1
TGCAGCGTTGCCGGACAGGGACCCCGAGGGGCCTACCTTATGAACACTGAAGCTTTCTTT
CSVAGQGPRGAYLMNTEAFF
>TRBV5-1|.|TRBJ2-7|TRBD2
TGCGCCAGCAGCTTGGGGGGGACTAGCGGGAGTTACGAGCAGTACTTC
CASSLGGTSGSYEQYF
>TRBV6-1|.|TRBJ2-3|TRBD2
TGTGCCAGCAGTGCCAGCGGGGGGGCGTTTGGGACAGATACGCAGTATTTT
CASSASGGAFGTDTQYF
>TRBV5-1|.|TRBJ2-7|.
TGCGCCAGCAGCGCGGGCCGTACGGGGCTTGAAAAAAAGCAGTACTTC
CASSAGRTGLEKKQYF
>TRBV18|once|TRBJ2-1|TRBD1
TGTGCCAGCTCACTAGGGACAGTCTACAATGAGCAGTTCTTC
CASSLGTVYNEQFF
>TRBV5-4|.|TRBJ2-3|TRBD2
TGTGCCAGCAGCCGACTAGCGGGGGCTTTCACAGATACGCAGTATTTT
CASSRLAGAFTDTQYF
>TRBV2|.|TRBJ2-7|.
TGTGCCAGCAGGACTAGCTCCTACGAGCAGTACTTC
CASRTSSYEQYF
>TRBV5-8|.|TRBJ2-5|.
TGTGCCAGCAGCTTGGGACAGGTTATTTGGACCCAGTACTTC
CASSLGQVIWTQYF